Listed below are T cell receptor beta chains from one sample, sequenced in a study of beta chain features in type 1 diabetes. Profiled with immunoSEQ multiplex PCR; TCRdb holds only in-frame clones, not every one. This table holds 850,000 to 900,000 clones, roughly a sixth found once. The sequenced material came from naive CD4+ T cells from blood. All receptors derive from a woman under 30 in good health. Each CDR3 is given with its conserved first and last residue. D genes are given only for firm matches. A row's size may be missing; if present it is once, few, many or a size class.

TRBJ2-1 TRBV9 few NA CASSVTGTVYNEQFF TGTGCCAGCAGCGTGACCGGGACTGTCTACAATGAGCAGTTCTTC
TRBJ2-7 TRBV27 few NA CASSSVGRPPYEQYF TGTGCCAGCAGTTCGGTAGGCCGTCCGCCCTACGAGCAGTACTTC
TRBJ1-1 TRBV6-5 NA TRBD1 CAMGQQNTEAFF TGTGCCATGGGACAGCAGAACACTGAAGCTTTCTTT
TRBJ2-1 TRBV15 few NA CATSRYYGRQGLYNEQFF TGTGCCACCAGCAGGTACTATGGGAGGCAGGGTCTTTACAATGAGCAGTTCTTC
TRBJ2-3 TRBV4-3 NA NA CASSHSTSTDTQYF TGCGCCAGCAGCCATTCGACCAGCACAGATACGCAGTATTTT
TRBJ2-2 TRBV10-3 NA NA CAISESWRFNTGELFF TGTGCCATCAGTGAGTCTTGGCGGTTCAACACCGGGGAGCTGTTTTTT
TRBJ2-1 TRBV5-5 NA NA CASSPRVSSLNEQFF TGTGCCAGCAGCCCTCGTGTGTCTAGTCTGAATGAGCAGTTCTTC
TRBJ2-1 TRBV5-1 few NA CASSLTGRGANNEQFF TGCGCCAGCAGCTTAACAGGGCGAGGGGCAAACAATGAGCAGTTCTTC
TRBJ2-5 TRBV6-5 few TRBD2 CASRQGLGETQYF TGTGCCAGCAGGCAAGGACTAGGGGAGACCCAGTACTTC
TRBJ2-7 TRBV28 NA TRBD2 CASREGGARNEQYF TGTGCCAGTCGGGAGGGGGGGGCGCGGAACGAGCAGTACTTC
TRBJ2-1 TRBV7-3 NA NA CASSTPSLGISGSSSYNEQFF TGTGCCAGCAGCACACCCTCCCTTGGGATTAGCGGTTCCAGCTCCTACAATGAGCAGTTCTTC
TRBJ2-5 TRBV7-2 few NA CASCGRSQETQYF TGTGCCAGCTGCGGCCGGAGCCAAGAGACCCAGTACTTC
TRBJ2-5 TRBV29-1 NA NA CSVGGLGETQYF TGCAGCGTTGGGGGGCTGGGGGAGACCCAGTACTTC
TRBJ1-2 TRBV28 few TRBD1 CASSPGGRGIDGYTF TGTGCCAGCAGTCCAGGGGGCAGGGGGATTGACGGCTACACCTTC
TRBJ1-4 TRBV6-5 NA NA CASSYGDATNEKLFF TGTGCCAGCAGTTACGGGGATGCCACTAATGAAAAACTGTTTTTT
TRBJ2-1 TRBV5-1 NA NA CASSDTRNEQFF TGCGCCAGCAGCGATACTAGAAATGAGCAGTTCTTC
TRBJ1-5 TRBV6-5 NA NA CASSRYFNQPQHF TGTGCCAGCAGTAGATATTTCAATCAGCCCCAGCATTTT
TRBJ2-5 TRBV7-3 few NA CASSFGGLETQYF TGTGCCAGCAGCTTCGGCGGGTTGGAGACCCAGTACTTC
TRBJ2-5 TRBV7-9 few NA CASSFGSGFQETQYF TGTGCCAGCAGCTTTGGGTCTGGGTTCCAAGAGACCCAGTACTTC
TRBJ2-7 TRBV15 few TRBD2 CATSRAGGSGTYEQYF TGTGCCACCAGCAGAGCCGGCGGGAGCGGAACCTACGAGCAGTACTTC
TRBJ2-2 TRBV18 NA NA CASSPSGGRDTGELFF TGTGCCAGCTCACCATCTGGGGGGCGCGACACCGGGGAGCTGTTTTTT
TRBJ2-1 TRBV5-1 few NA CASSLAPYNEQFF TGCGCCAGCAGTTTAGCGCCTTACAATGAGCAGTTCTTC
TRBJ1-4 TRBV2 few NA CAITGGRSEKLFF TGTGCCATCACAGGTGGTAGGAGTGAAAAACTGTTTTTT
TRBJ2-7 TRBV10-3 few TRBD1 CAISESLQGVEQYF TGTGCCATCAGTGAGTCCTTACAGGGGGTCGAGCAGTACTTC
TRBJ2-5 TRBV10-3 few NA CAISETADSSGETQYF TGTGCCATCAGTGAGACCGCCGACTCCTCGGGGGAGACCCAGTACTTC
TRBJ2-7 TRBV4-2 few TRBD2 CASSQALAGGPSYEQYF TGTGCCAGCAGCCAAGCGCTAGCGGGAGGGCCCTCCTACGAGCAGTACTTC
TRBJ2-7 TRBV11-2 NA TRBD1 CASSPGQGLVSGEQYF TGTGCCAGCAGCCCTGGACAGGGATTAGTTTCGGGCGAGCAGTACTTC
TRBJ1-5 TRBV9 NA TRBD1 CASSETGSNQPQHF TGTGCCAGCAGCGAGACAGGGTCAAATCAGCCCCAGCATTTT
TRBJ2-5 TRBV7-2 NA NA CASSLGSGETQYF TGTGCCAGCAGCTTAGGCTCGGGAGAGACCCAGTACTTC
TRBJ2-1 TRBV20-1 NA NA CSARVQNEQFF TGCAGTGCTAGAGTTCAGAATGAGCAGTTCTTC
TRBJ2-7 TRBV7-9 NA NA CASSTRQAYEQYF TGTGCCAGCAGCACCCGACAGGCCTACGAGCAGTACTTC
TRBJ2-7 TRBV28 once TRBD2 CASSLSREGTYEQYF TGTGCCAGCAGTTTATCGCGGGAGGGTACCTACGAGCAGTACTTC
TRBJ2-7 TRBV5-1 NA TRBD2 CASSTRAGPGYEQYF TGCGCCAGCAGCACTCGAGCGGGACCCGGCTACGAGCAGTACTTC
TRBJ2-1 TRBV5-1 few NA CASSLPPGTHNEQFF TGCGCCAGCAGCTTGCCTCCGGGAACCCACAATGAGCAGTTCTTC
TRBJ2-7 TRBV7-2 NA NA CASSKDNRSEQYF TGTGCCAGCAGCAAGGACAATAGATCCGAGCAGTACTTC